This T cell receptor (beta chain) is drawn from a study of T-cell reconstitution after alpha-beta-depleted transplantation in children. Per the germline V gene, CDR1 is DFQATT and CDR2 is SNEGSKA (reference sequence). Trimming removed 5 bases from V and 8 bases from J; junction bases left unmatched: 18. The CDR3 runs 16 residues. This clonotype was detected many times. Its target is unknown. Study-wide results and limits: Surviving recipient T cells and intrathymic progenitors accounted for some patients' high TCRbeta diversity at day 60. Several hundred graft clones that had expanded were reportedly the source of alpha-beta T cells about two months after transplant. T-cell numbers and diversity, one year after transplant, stemmed largely from T cells that were newly produced.

Preparation of the TCRbeta library involved a method that used unique molecular identifiers. MiXCR, applied by TCRdb to the PCR reads, yields one record per CDR3 protein. The repertoire consists of 200,000 to 250,000 distinct CDR3 sequences, with about 7% occurring once and the leading ten covering 4.5% to 6.5%. Sequences were derived from PBMCs, sampled before TCRalphabeta/CD19-depleted stem cell transplant. The clonotype originates from a boy younger than 10 with acute lymphoblastic leukemia, due to receive a stem cell transplant. The chain has TRBV20-1 and TRBJ1-2, with TRBD1 matching over 9 bases. CDR3 sequence: CSAPGGTGTIYRGYTF. In DNA form, the CDR3 reads TGCAGTGCTCCTGGGGGGACAGGGACCATCTATCGCGGCTACACCTTC.